This TCR beta chain was sequenced in a study of T cell responses to AZD1222 COVID-19 vaccine. Study observations and caveats: Baseline seropositives among AZD1222 recipients totaled only 5 to 7. In a largely white British group with more females than males, clonal diversity was possibly underestimated.

Trimming pared 3 bases from V and 0 bases from J, leaving 19 bases between. The CDR3 extends over 17 amino acids. Looked up from germline, CDR1 is SQVTM and CDR2 is ANQGSEA. Concerning this clone: Its antigen is undetermined.

Some second doses came at about 4 weeks and others at about 12 weeks; these were pooled. Profiled with immunoSEQ multiplex PCR; TCRdb holds only in-frame clones, not every one. The repertoire has around 140,000 clones, over 80% of them found once; the top ten carry less than 3.5%. This chain links TRBV29-1 with TRBJ2-3; D perhaps matches TRBD1 (5 bases). This sequence was found in an adult who received the AZD1222 COVID-19 vaccine. Specimen: peripheral blood, collected 28 days after the second AZD1222 dose. CDR3 nucleotide sequence: TGCAGCGTTGATATGCCCGACAGAACCCGTAGCACAGATACGCAGTATTTT. Translated: CSVDMPDRTRSTDTQYF.